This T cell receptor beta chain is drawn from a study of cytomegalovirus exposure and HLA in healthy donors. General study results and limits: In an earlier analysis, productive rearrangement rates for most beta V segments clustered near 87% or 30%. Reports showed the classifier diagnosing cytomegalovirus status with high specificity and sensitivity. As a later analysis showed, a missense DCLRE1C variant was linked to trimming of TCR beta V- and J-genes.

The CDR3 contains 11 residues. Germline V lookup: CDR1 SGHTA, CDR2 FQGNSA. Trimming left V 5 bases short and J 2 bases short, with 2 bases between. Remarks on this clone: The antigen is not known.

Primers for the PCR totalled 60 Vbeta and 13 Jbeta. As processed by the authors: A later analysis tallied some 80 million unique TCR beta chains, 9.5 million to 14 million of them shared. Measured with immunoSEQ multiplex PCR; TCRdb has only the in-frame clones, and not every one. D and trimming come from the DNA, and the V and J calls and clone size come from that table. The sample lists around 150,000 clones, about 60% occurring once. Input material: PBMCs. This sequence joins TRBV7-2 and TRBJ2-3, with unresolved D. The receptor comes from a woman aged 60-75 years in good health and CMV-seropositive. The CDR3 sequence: CASSLTDTQYF. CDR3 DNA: TGTGCCAGCAGCCTCACAGATACGCAGTATTTT.